Each of the 20 T cell receptor beta chains below was sequenced from the same sample in a study of cytomegalovirus exposure and HLA in healthy donors. The assay was immunoSEQ multiplex PCR, and TCRdb's table has in-frame clones only and misses some. Among some 340,000 clones listed, 87% were seen once. The sequencing sample was made of PBMCs. The receptors originated from a woman aged 30 to 39 in good health and CMV-seropositive.

The chain recombines TRBV25-1 with TRBJ1-2; D is ambiguous. CDR1 MGHDK and CDR2 SYGVNS come from the germline V gene. This CDR3 has 12 amino acids. Trimming removed 2 bases from V and 10 bases from J, with 11 bases in between. The CDR3 loop reads CASSELLSDYTF. CDR3 in DNA: TGTGCCAGCAGTGAACTTTTATCGGACTACACCTTC.

The V call is TRBV19, the J call TRBJ1-5; 7 bases agree with TRBD1. This CDR3 region has 18 residues. The V and J ends lost 3 bases and 4 bases, in that order; junction bases with no gene match: 15. The germline gives CDR1 LNHDA, CDR2 SQIVND (reference sequence). The CDR3 DNA follows: TGTGCCAGTAGTATGGGAGGGGGCGCGAGAATGGGGAATCAGCCCCAGCATTTT. It is translated as CASSMGGGARMGNQPQHF.

This clone has just one count. This rearrangement joins TRBV13 to TRBJ2-7, with 10 bases aligning to TRBD1. Germline loops: CDR1 PRHDT, CDR2 FYEKMQ (reference sequence). Germline trimming cut 8 bases from V and 4 bases from J; bases unmatched to any gene: 11. The CDR3 consists of 15 residues. The DNA for the CDR3 is TGTGCCAGCGGTGGGACAGGGGCCCCAGATTACGAGCAGTACTTC. It translates to CASGGTGAPDYEQYF.

V gene TRBV5-6 combines with J gene TRBJ2-7; tentatively, D is TRBD1 (6 bases). Per germline, CDR1 SGHDT and CDR2 YYEEEE. This CDR3 spans 17 amino acids. Deletions cut 4 bases from V and 3 bases from J, with 23 bases between. The CDR3 reads CASSRTKMTGESYEQYF. DNA for the CDR3: TGTGCCAGCAGCCGAACAAAAATGACAGGCGAAAGCTACGAGCAGTACTTC.

The chain couples TRBV5-1 to TRBJ2-1, with 12 bases identical to TRBD2. Germline CDR1 reads SGHRS; CDR2 reads YFSETQ. CDR3 size: 18 residues. V lost 4 bases and J lost 5; bases outside the gene matches: 13. The CDR3 coding sequence is TGCGCCAGCAGCCGTAATCCTAGCGGGGGGGTGTTAAACAATGAGCAGTTCTTC. It encodes CASSRNPSGGVLNNEQFF.

J is TRBJ2-7 and V is TRBV15; 10 bases are shared with TRBD2. The CDR3 spans 15 residues. Germline CDR1 is LNHNV and CDR2 is YYDKDF (reference sequence). V shed 5 bases, J shed 7 bases, and the junction held 11 bases outside the gene matches. The CDR3 loop reads CATSGKAGGPGEQYF. The DNA of the CDR3 is TGTGCCACCAGCGGAAAAGCGGGAGGGCCGGGGGAGCAGTACTTC.

Note on this clone: Likely a read error: the CDR3 ends without its conserved phenylalanine or tryptophan. The limits of the CDR3 on the DNA are not certain, so only TCRdb's listed CDR3 is given. The J gene is TRBJ2-7, the V gene TRBV7-9; the D call in the table, TRBD1, was not verified against the DNA. The CDR3 adds up to 14 amino acids, both ends counted. CDR1 is SEHNR, CDR2 FQNEAQ, per germline (reference sequence). This CDR3 is CASSLSGTGDPPLL.

The chain links TRBV5-1 to TRBJ2-1; 8 bases are shared with TRBD1. V lost 6 bases and J lost 8; bases outside the gene matches: 7. Germline values: CDR1 SGHRS, CDR2 YFSETQ. CDR3 size: 13 residues. CDR3 coding DNA: TGCGCCAGCACCACAGGGGGGAACGATGAGCAGTTCTTC. Translation: CASTTGGNDEQFF.

V gene TRBV9 combines with J gene TRBJ2-5; no clear D gene. CDR1 and CDR2 from the germline V gene are SGDLS and YYNGEE. V was clipped by 4 bases and J by 5 bases, with 15 bases between them. CDR3 length: 14 residues. The CDR3 loop is CASSLDSLGETQYF. DNA of the CDR3: TGTGCCAGCAGCCTGGATTCCTTAGGGGAGACCCAGTACTTC.

This chain uses TRBV15 with TRBJ2-1, with a tentative D call TRBD1 (7 bases). Germline loops: CDR1 LNHNV, CDR2 YYDKDF (reference sequence). Trimming stripped 7 bases from V and 0 bases from J, with 10 bases between. The CDR3 is 14 amino acids. The CDR3 DNA reads as TGTGCCACCACCAGGGGGGTCTCCTACAATGAGCAGTTCTTC. Protein: CATTRGVSYNEQFF.

The V gene is TRBV27, the J gene TRBJ2-7; 7 nucleotides match TRBD1. CDR3 length: 16 residues. V lost 4 bases to trimming and J lost 0 bases; unmatched junction nucleotides: 9. CDR1 MNHEY and CDR2 SMNVEV come from the germline V gene (reference sequence). CDR3 in amino acids: CASSYDRVVASYEQYF. DNA of the CDR3: TGTGCCAGCAGTTACGACAGGGTCGTGGCCTCCTACGAGCAGTACTTC.

The chain combines TRBV28 with TRBJ2-6; unclear D gene. The germline V and J ends were trimmed by 7 bases and 1 base, with 8 bases remaining between them. CDR3 size: 14 residues. Germline loops: CDR1 MDHEN, CDR2 SYDVKM. DNA for the CDR3: TGTGCCAGCATAAGTATATCTGGGGCCAACGTCCTGACTTTC. This gives the protein CASISISGANVLTF. Full variable domain (missing parts from reference TRBV28 and TRBJ2-6): DVKVTQSSRYLVKRTGEKVFLECVQDMDHENMFWYRQDPGLGLRLIYFSYDVKMKEKGDIPEGYSVSREKKERFSLILESASTNQTSMYLCASISISGANVLTFGAGSRLTVL.

The genes are TRBV7-2 and TRBJ2-1; 10 bases align to TRBD2. The V and J ends lost 2 bases and 6 bases, in that order; junction bases with no gene match: 4. The germline CDR1 and CDR2 sequences are SGHTA and FQGNSA. This CDR3 is 15 amino acids long. The CDR3 DNA follows: TGTGCCAGCAGCTTACTAGCGGGAGCCGCCAATGAGCAGTTCTTC. Protein: CASSLLAGAANEQFF.

A word on this clone: One junction end does not reproduce the germline sequence, and a read error may be involved. This chain connects TRBV5-6 to TRBJ2-7; 7 nucleotides align to TRBD1. CDR1 is SGHDT, CDR2 YYEEEE, per germline. The CDR3 is 12 residues long. This CDR3 reads CASSLILGQPQF. The DNA of the CDR3 is TGTGCCAGCAGCTTGATCTTGGGACAGCCCCAGTTC. Full variable domain (rest looked up from reference TRBV5-6 and TRBJ2-7): DAGVTQSPTHLIKTRGQQVTLRCSPKSGHDTVSWYQQALGQGPQFIFQYYEEEERQRGNFPDRFSGHQFPNYSSELNVNALLLGDSALYLCASSLILGQPQFGPGTRLTVT.

The V and J genes are TRBV6-5 and TRBJ1-4; D may be TRBD1 (5 bases). The CDR3 has 16 residues. Trimming took 2 bases from V and 5 from J, leaving 15 bases between them. The germline gives CDR1 MNHEY, CDR2 SVGAGI. The chain's CDR3 is CASSYAQGRQNEKLFF. In DNA form, the CDR3 reads TGTGCCAGCAGTTACGCTCAGGGACGGCAAAATGAAAAACTGTTTTTT.

As DNA, the CDR3 is TGTGCCTGGATGGACAGGGGGCTTCGTGGAAACACCATATATTTT. Translated: CAWMDRGLRGNTIYF. This chain joins TRBV30 and TRBJ1-3; TRBD1 matches at 11 bases. V dropped 4 bases and J dropped 3; count of bases not matched to a gene: 5. The CDR3 totals 15 residues. From germline, CDR1 is GTSNPN and CDR2 SVGIG (reference sequence).

This clone was found a few times. CDR3 residues: CASSTGMWQPQHF. CDR3 DNA sequence: TGTGCCAGCAGTACAGGGATGTGGCAGCCCCAGCATTTT. The J gene is TRBJ1-5, the V gene TRBV2; the D gene is possibly TRBD1 (6 bases). CDR3 length equals 13 residues. Trimming stripped 5 bases from V and 7 bases from J, with 12 bases between. Germline V gives CDR1 SNHLY, CDR2 FYNNEI.

This rearrangement joins TRBV28 to TRBJ2-3, with TRBD1 matching 9 bases. The CDR3 consists of 16 residues. The germline V gene has CDR1 MDHEN and CDR2 SYDVKM. J was trimmed by 3 bases and V by 6 bases; bases with no gene match: 10. This chain's CDR3 is CASRTPGTGTTDTQYF. DNA for the CDR3: TGTGCCAGCAGAACACCCGGGACAGGGACGACAGATACGCAGTATTTT.

The chain joins TRBV30 to TRBJ1-1, with D perhaps TRBD1 (5 bases). Germline V CDR1 and CDR2: GTSNPN, SVGIG (reference sequence). Trimming cost V 2 bases and J 10 bases, with 11 bases left between them. The length of the CDR3 is 11 residues. The chain's CDR3 is CAWSSGGVAFF. The CDR3 nucleotides read TGTGCCTGGAGTTCTGGAGGGGTAGCTTTCTTT.

The chain is built from TRBV28 and TRBJ2-3, with D perhaps TRBD2 (5 bases). The CDR3 is made up of 15 amino acids. Trimming pared 5 bases from V and 0 bases from J, leaving 12 bases between. In germline, CDR1 is MDHEN, CDR2 SYDVKM. CDR3 in DNA: TGTGCCAGCAGTCCCCGGACTGGGAGCACAGATACGCAGTATTTT. Translation: CASSPRTGSTDTQYF.